Included here is one T cell receptor beta chain sequence, with context. Measured with immunoSEQ multiplex PCR; TCRdb has only the in-frame clones, and not every one. The sample holds roughly 260,000 clones, more than 85% seen once. The data were obtained in a study of blood T cell repertoires in COVID-19. The wider study: Sample material is recorded as cDNA or gDNA derived from T cells, B-cell-depleted T cells, or PBMCs.

Germline V CDR1 and CDR2: SGHDT, YYEEEE. The CDR3 extends over 15 amino acids. V shed 2 bases, J shed 3 bases, and the junction held 6 bases outside the gene matches. The Seattle patients, enrolled during active infection, were followed longitudinally. The chain links TRBV5-6 to TRBJ2-7; 9 nucleotides align to TRBD1. The sample was peripheral blood. This receptor was taken from a person under 35 with COVID-19, enrolled during active disease. CDR3 protein: CASSFTGTGNYEQYF. CDR3 DNA sequence: TGTGCCAGCAGCTTTACCGGGACAGGGAACTACGAGCAGTACTTC.